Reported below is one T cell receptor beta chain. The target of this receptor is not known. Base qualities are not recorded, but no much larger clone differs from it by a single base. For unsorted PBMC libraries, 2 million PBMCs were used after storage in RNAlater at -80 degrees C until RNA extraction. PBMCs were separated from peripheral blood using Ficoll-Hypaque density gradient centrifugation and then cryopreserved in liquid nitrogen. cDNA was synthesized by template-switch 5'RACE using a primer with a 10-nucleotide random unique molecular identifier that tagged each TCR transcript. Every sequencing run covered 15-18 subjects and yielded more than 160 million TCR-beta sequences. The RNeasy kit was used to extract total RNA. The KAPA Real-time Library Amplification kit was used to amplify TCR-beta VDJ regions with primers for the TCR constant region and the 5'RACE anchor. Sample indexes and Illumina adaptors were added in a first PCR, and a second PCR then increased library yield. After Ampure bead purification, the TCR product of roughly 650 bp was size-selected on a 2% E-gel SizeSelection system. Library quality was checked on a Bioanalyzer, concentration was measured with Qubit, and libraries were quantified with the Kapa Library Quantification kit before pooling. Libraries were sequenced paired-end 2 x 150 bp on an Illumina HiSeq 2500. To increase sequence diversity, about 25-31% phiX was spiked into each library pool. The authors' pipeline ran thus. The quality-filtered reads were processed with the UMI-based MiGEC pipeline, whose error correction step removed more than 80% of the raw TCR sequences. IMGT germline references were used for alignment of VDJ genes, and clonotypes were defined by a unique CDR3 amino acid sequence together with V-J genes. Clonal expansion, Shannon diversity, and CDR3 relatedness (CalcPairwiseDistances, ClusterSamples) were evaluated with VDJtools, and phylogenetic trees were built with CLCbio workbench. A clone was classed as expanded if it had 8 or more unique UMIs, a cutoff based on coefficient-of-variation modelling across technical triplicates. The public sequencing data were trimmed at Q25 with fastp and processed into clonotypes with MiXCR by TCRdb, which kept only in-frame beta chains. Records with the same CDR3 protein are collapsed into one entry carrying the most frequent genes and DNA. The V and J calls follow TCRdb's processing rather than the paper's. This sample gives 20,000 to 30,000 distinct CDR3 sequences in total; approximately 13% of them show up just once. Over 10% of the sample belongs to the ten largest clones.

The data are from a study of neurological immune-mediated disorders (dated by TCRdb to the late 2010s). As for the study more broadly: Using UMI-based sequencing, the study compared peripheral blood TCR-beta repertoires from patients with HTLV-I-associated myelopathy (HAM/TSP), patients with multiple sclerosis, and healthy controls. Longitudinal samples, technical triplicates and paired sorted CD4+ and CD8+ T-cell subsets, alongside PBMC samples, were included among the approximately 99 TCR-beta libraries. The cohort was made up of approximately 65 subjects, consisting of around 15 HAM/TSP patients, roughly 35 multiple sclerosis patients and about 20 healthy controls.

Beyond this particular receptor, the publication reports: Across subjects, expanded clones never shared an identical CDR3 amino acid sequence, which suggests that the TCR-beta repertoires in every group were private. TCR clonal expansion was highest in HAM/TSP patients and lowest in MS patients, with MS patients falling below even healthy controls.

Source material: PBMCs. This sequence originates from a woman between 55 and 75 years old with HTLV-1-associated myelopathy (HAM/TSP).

The nucleotide sequence reads TGCGCCAGCAGCCAAGGACGCACTGAAGCTTTCTTT. This yields the protein CASSQGRTEAFF. The sequence joins TRBV4-3 to TRBJ1-1; the D gene is unclear. The cysteine opens and the phenylalanine closes a CDR3 of 12 amino acids. The only DNA kept is the CDR3, 36 bases in frame from the first base. A distance of 4 bases separates the germline ends of V and J, which lose 1 base and 4 bases respectively. The germline V gene specifies LGHNA as CDR1 and YSLEER as CDR2.